Below, 8 T cell receptor beta chains from the same sample are listed, as sequenced in a study of OX40 agonist ivuxolimab in advanced cancers. Measured with immunoSEQ multiplex PCR; TCRdb has only the in-frame clones, and not every one. Found here are tens of thousands of clones, about 82% of them singletons; the top ten hold 3.5% to 4%. The sample here was CD4+ or CD8+ T cells sorted from blood, taken in a trial of the OX40 agonist ivuxolimab. The receptors originated from an adult with an advanced solid tumor such as melanoma, head and neck, liver or kidney cancer.

The chain has TRBV5-5 and TRBJ2-7; D could derive from TRBD1 or TRBD2 (6 bases each). Germline CDR1 SGHKS, CDR2 YYEKEE (reference sequence). CDR3 size: 18 residues. Trimming took 1 base from V and 7 from J, leaving 27 bases between them. CDR3 DNA sequence: TGTGCCAGCAGCTTGTCCCCCTCCGGGGCAACAGGGCTAGCGGAGCAGTACTTC. Encoded protein: CASSLSPSGATGLAEQYF.

The chain has TRBV1 and TRBJ1-5; the table assigns TRBD1, which was not confirmed against the DNA. TRBV1 is listed as a pseudogene. This CDR3 is 15 amino acids long. This chain's CDR3 is CTSSHGTAGNQPQHF. For the CDR3, the DNA is TGCACCAGCAGCCACGGGACAGCCGGGAATCAGCCCCAGCATTTT.

This chain joins TRBV11-2 and TRBJ2-7; D uncertain. Trimming left V 3 bases short and J 0 bases short, with 9 bases between. CDR1 and CDR2 (germline): SGHAT, FQNNGV. This CDR3 has 14 amino acids. CDR3 sequence (DNA): TGTGCCAGCAGCTTCCAGGAAGACTCCTACGAGCAGTACTTC. The encoded protein is CASSFQEDSYEQYF.

This clone was picked up one time. The chain joins TRBV10-3 to TRBJ1-5; 8 bases line up with TRBD1. This CDR3 is built from 14 residues. Germline-derived CDR1 and CDR2 are ENHRY and SYGVKD. V shed 4 bases, J shed 4 bases, and the junction held 3 bases outside the gene matches. The CDR3 nucleotides are TGTGCCATCAGTGCGACAGGGGATAATCAGCCCCAGCATTTT. Translated: CAISATGDNQPQHF.

The J gene is TRBJ2-3, the V gene TRBV7-3, with D tentatively TRBD1 (6 bases). CDR1 is SGHTA, CDR2 FQGTGA, per germline. The CDR3 is made up of 14 amino acids. The germline V and J ends were trimmed by 5 bases and 4 bases, with 13 bases remaining between them. This CDR3 reads CASSATPGADTQYF. The DNA of the CDR3 is TGTGCCAGCAGCGCCACCCCAGGGGCAGATACGCAGTATTTT.

The genes are TRBV9 and TRBJ2-6, with unresolved D. This CDR3 spans 16 amino acids. The germline CDR1 and CDR2 sequences are SGDLS and YYNGEE. Trimming removed 0 bases at V and 0 bases at J, with 7 bases between. CDR3 in amino acids: CASSVGVLSGANVLTF. The CDR3 DNA follows: TGTGCCAGCAGCGTAGGCGTACTCTCTGGGGCCAACGTCCTGACTTTC.

The V and J genes are TRBV7-9 and TRBJ1-5; D unresolved. V gave up 3 bases and J gave up 7 bases, with 7 bases separating them. The CDR3 is 12 amino acids. In germline, CDR1 is SEHNR, CDR2 FQNEAQ (reference sequence). CDR3 sequence (DNA): TGTGCCAGCAGCTTTTCTAGCCAGCCCCAGCATTTT. Residues: CASSFSSQPQHF. Full variable domain (remainder filled in from reference TRBV7-9 and TRBJ1-5): DTGVSQNPRHKITKRGQNVTFRCDPISEHNRLYWYRQTLGQGPEFLTYFQNEAQLEKSRLLSDRFSAERPKGSFSTLEIQRTEQGDSAMYLCASSFSSQPQHFGDGTRLSIL.

This chain connects TRBV28 to TRBJ1-5; D is undetermined. This CDR3 is 18 amino acids long. Between the trimmed V and J ends, which lost 6 bases and 0 bases, there was a span of 21 bases. The germline V gene has CDR1 MDHEN and CDR2 SYDVKM. In DNA, the CDR3 is TGTGCCAGCAGCTCTTCCGGACTAGCAGATTATAGCAATCAGCCCCAGCATTTT. Protein sequence: CASSSSGLADYSNQPQHF.